Following are 7 T cell receptor beta chains from one sample sequenced in a study of regulatory T cells in long-lasting Graves disease. iRepertoire HTBI primers and Arm-PCR of CDR3 regions built TCR beta libraries. TCRdb called the multiplex PCR reads again in MiXCR, with one record for every CDR3 protein. The table has hundreds of thousands of distinct CDR3 sequences, 15% to 20% seen once; the top ten hold around 30%. Time point given: persistent/refractory GD, antithyroid drugs over 5 years with positive TRAb. PBMC-derived RNA was used for the TCR library. The source material was peripheral blood mononuclear cells (PBMCs), sampled when the disease was refractory, from a patient treated with antithyroid drugs. These receptor sequences come from a female donor with Graves disease.

The rearrangement joins TRBV19 to TRBJ2-2; D is unclear. CDR3 length: 13 amino acids. CDR1 is LNHDA, CDR2 SQIVND, per germline (reference sequence). Deletions cut 7 bases from V and 4 bases from J, with 10 bases between. CDR3 loop: CASNWAITGELFF. CDR3 sequence (DNA): TGTGCCAGTAACTGGGCGATCACCGGGGAGCTGTTTTTT.

The V call is TRBV3-1, the J call TRBJ2-1; D perhaps matches TRBD2 (6 bases). Germline CDR1 LGHDT, CDR2 YNNKEL (reference sequence). Trimming stripped 6 bases from V and 4 bases from J, with 13 bases between. This CDR3 has 14 amino acids. CDR3 nucleotide sequence: TGTGCCAGCAGAACGGGACTCCTATACAATGAGCAGTTCTTC. It yields the protein CASRTGLLYNEQFF.

This chain connects TRBV5-1 to TRBJ2-7, with a possible D match to TRBD1 (6 bases). The CDR3 totals 14 residues. The germline V gene has CDR1 SGHRS and CDR2 YFSETQ. The germline V and J ends were trimmed by 3 bases and 4 bases, with 14 bases remaining between them. The CDR3 sequence: CASSSDSPEYEQYF. DNA of the CDR3: TGCGCCAGCAGCTCGGACAGTCCGGAGTACGAGCAGTACTTC.

This clonotype was detected many times. This chain connects TRBV5-1 to TRBJ1-4, with TRBD1 identical over 9 bases. V gave up 0 bases and J gave up 6 bases; unmatched junction bases: 9. This CDR3 is built from 17 residues. CDR1 and CDR2 (germline): SGHRS, YFSETQ. The CDR3 protein is CASSLVGGQGNDEKLFF. The DNA for the CDR3 is TGCGCCAGCAGCTTGGTTGGGGGACAGGGTAACGATGAAAAACTGTTTTTT.

As concerns this clonotype: A read error is likely here: a far larger clone is one base away. J is TRBJ2-5 and V is TRBV6-9; unclear D gene. Germline-derived CDR1 and CDR2 are MNHGY and SVAAGI. The CDR3 spans 13 residues. The CDR3 nucleotides are TGTGCCGGCAGCAAATACGTACGGGAGACCCAGTACTTC. As protein: CAGSKYVRETQYF.

The chain is built from TRBV7-9 and TRBJ1-4; TRBD1 matches at 12 bases. The germline CDR1 and CDR2 sequences are SEHNR and FQNEAQ (reference sequence). There are 16 residues in the CDR3. J gave up 8 bases and V 4 bases, and 8 bases lay outside the gene matches. The CDR3 nucleotides are TGTGCCAGCAGCTCAGGAGGGACAGGGGGCGAAGAAAAACTGTTTTTT. Translating it yields CASSSGGTGGEEKLFF.

This clonotype was seen many times. The chain carries TRBV11-2 and TRBJ1-2; 8 bases are shared with TRBD1. CDR1 and CDR2 (germline): SGHAT, FQNNGV. V was pared by 6 bases and J by 4 bases, with 10 bases of the junction left unmatched. This CDR3 contains 15 residues. CDR3 DNA: TGTGCCAGCAGTTTGGTGGACAGGGAGGGCTATGGCTACACCTTC. This codes for CASSLVDREGYGYTF.